The clone carrying this T cell receptor (beta chain) has ten or more counts. The data originate from a study of low-dose radiotherapy and immunotherapy resistance in tumors. The sample's time point: before trial treatment. TRAV- and TRBV-specific primers were used for first-strand cDNA, which covered alpha and beta chains. Using a constant-region primer together with a V-primer adapter, TCRs were subjected to about 18 PCR cycles of amplification. TCRdb reprocessed the reads with MiXCR, giving one entry per CDR3 protein. Of about 89,000 distinct CDR3 sequences listed, under 9.5% were seen once; the top ten hold 0.95% to 1.3%. Germline V gene data show CDR1 as LNHDA and CDR2 as SQIVND (reference sequence). V lost 5 bases to trimming and J lost 4 bases; unmatched junction nucleotides: 2. The CDR3 sequence is 14 residues long.

The V and J genes are TRBV19 and TRBJ1-5, with TRBD1 matching 10 bases. The TCR was taken from a male donor with prostate cancer. Specimen: PBMCs, collected before treatment. The CDR3: CASSVGQGNQPQHF. The CDR3 DNA reads as TGTGCCAGTAGTGTGGGACAGGGGAATCAGCCCCAGCATTTT.